The 6 T cell receptor beta chains given below trace back to one sample, sequenced in a study of blood T cells in healthy people across ages. Through a sample-barcoded 5' primer and a J-beta primer mix, a second PCR was run for roughly 6 to 11 cycles. TCRdb re-derived calls from the 5' RACE reads in MiXCR, one entry per CDR3 protein. The table lists 1.6 million or so distinct CDR3 sequences, 30% to 35% of them singletons, with approximately 10% in the top ten. The specimen sequenced was blood. Receptor source: a woman in her 30s in good health.

The chain links TRBV20-1 to TRBJ2-1, with 10 bases identical to TRBD2. This CDR3 region has 17 residues. The V gene end was trimmed by 3 bases and the J gene end by 4 bases; junction bases not matched to a gene: 12. Germline CDR1 reads DFQATT; CDR2 reads SNEGSKA (reference sequence). CDR3 DNA sequence: TGCAGTGCTAGGCCCAGACCGAGCGGGAGGGTTTACAATGAGCAGTTCTTC. It is translated as CSARPRPSGRVYNEQFF.

This rearrangement joins TRBV20-1 to TRBJ2-1; 9 bases fit TRBD2. J was trimmed by 4 bases and V by 1 base; bases with no gene match: 8. The CDR3 totals 16 residues. Germline V gives CDR1 DFQATT, CDR2 SNEGSKA (reference sequence). DNA of the CDR3: TGCAGTGCTAGAGCGAAGCGGGAGGCTTTATACAATGAGCAGTTCTTC. Amino acids: CSARAKREALYNEQFF.

The table lists this clonotype with a few counts. The chain has TRBV9 and TRBJ2-1, with 15 bases identical to TRBD2. V was pared by 3 bases and J by 3 bases, with 19 bases of the junction left unmatched. Germline V gene data show CDR1 as SGDLS and CDR2 as YYNGEE. The CDR3 has 22 residues. The CDR3 is CASSARTSGRASSNSIYNEQFF. The CDR3, as DNA: TGTGCCAGCAGCGCCCGGACTAGCGGGAGGGCCTCGTCAAATTCTATCTACAATGAGCAGTTCTTC.

This clonotype appeared a few times. The chain has TRBV7-9 and TRBJ2-1; 9 bases fit TRBD1. The germline V gene encodes CDR1 SEHNR and CDR2 FQNEAQ (reference sequence). This CDR3 is built from 14 residues. V trimming: 4 bases; J trimming: 7 bases; junction bases outside the gene matches: 5. Here the CDR3 DNA reads TGTGCCAGCAGCTCGGGACAGGGTGGGAATGAGCAGTTCTTC. Its translation is CASSSGQGGNEQFF.

This chain links TRBV4-1 with TRBJ1-5; 10 nucleotides match TRBD1. The CDR3 is 17 residues long. V lost 0 bases, J lost 7 bases, and 9 bases stayed unmatched. Looked up from germline, CDR1 is MGHRA and CDR2 is YSYEKL. The CDR3 DNA reads TGCGCCAGCAGCCAAGATAAGGACAGGGGGAGGAGGCAGCCCCAGCATTTT. The encoded protein is CASSQDKDRGRRQPQHF.

The chain joins TRBV29-1 to TRBJ1-1; 9 bases map to TRBD1. Germline CDR1 and CDR2: SQVTM and ANQGSEA. Germline trimming cut 7 bases from V and 2 bases from J; bases unmatched to any gene: 14. This CDR3 is 16 amino acids long. DNA for the CDR3: TGCAGCGACGTCGGGACAGGGCGCGGAAATAACACTGAAGCTTTCTTT. Protein sequence: CSDVGTGRGNNTEAFF.